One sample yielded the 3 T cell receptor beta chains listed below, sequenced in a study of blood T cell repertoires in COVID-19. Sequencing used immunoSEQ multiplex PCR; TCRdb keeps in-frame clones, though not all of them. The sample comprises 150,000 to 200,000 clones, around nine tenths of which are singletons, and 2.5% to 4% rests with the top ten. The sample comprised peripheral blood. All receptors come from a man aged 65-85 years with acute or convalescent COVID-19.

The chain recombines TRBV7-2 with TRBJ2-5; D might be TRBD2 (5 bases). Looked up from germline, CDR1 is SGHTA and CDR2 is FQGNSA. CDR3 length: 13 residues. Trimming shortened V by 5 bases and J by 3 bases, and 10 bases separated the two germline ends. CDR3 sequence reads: CASSPHGEETQYF. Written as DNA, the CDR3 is TGTGCCAGCAGCCCCCACGGGGAAGAGACCCAGTACTTC. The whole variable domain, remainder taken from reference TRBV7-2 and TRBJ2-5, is GAGVSQSPSNKVTEKGKDVELRCDPISGHTALYWYRQSLGQGLEFLIYFQGNSAPDKSGLPSDRFSAERTGGSVSTLTIQRTQQEDSAVYLCASSPHGEETQYFGPGTRLLVL.

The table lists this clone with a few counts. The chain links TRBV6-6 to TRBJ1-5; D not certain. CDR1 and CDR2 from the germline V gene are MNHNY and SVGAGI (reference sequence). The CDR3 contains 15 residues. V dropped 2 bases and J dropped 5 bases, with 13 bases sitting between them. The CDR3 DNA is TGTGCCAGCAGTTACAATACAGTCCGTTATCAGCCCCAGCATTTT. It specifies CASSYNTVRYQPQHF.

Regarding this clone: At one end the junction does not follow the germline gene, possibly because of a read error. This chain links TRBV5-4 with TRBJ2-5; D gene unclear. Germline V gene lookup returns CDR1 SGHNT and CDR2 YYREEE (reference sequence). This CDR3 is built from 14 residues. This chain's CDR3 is CTSSADSYQETQYF. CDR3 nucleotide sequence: TGTACCAGCAGCGCCGACTCGTACCAAGAGACCCAGTACTTC.